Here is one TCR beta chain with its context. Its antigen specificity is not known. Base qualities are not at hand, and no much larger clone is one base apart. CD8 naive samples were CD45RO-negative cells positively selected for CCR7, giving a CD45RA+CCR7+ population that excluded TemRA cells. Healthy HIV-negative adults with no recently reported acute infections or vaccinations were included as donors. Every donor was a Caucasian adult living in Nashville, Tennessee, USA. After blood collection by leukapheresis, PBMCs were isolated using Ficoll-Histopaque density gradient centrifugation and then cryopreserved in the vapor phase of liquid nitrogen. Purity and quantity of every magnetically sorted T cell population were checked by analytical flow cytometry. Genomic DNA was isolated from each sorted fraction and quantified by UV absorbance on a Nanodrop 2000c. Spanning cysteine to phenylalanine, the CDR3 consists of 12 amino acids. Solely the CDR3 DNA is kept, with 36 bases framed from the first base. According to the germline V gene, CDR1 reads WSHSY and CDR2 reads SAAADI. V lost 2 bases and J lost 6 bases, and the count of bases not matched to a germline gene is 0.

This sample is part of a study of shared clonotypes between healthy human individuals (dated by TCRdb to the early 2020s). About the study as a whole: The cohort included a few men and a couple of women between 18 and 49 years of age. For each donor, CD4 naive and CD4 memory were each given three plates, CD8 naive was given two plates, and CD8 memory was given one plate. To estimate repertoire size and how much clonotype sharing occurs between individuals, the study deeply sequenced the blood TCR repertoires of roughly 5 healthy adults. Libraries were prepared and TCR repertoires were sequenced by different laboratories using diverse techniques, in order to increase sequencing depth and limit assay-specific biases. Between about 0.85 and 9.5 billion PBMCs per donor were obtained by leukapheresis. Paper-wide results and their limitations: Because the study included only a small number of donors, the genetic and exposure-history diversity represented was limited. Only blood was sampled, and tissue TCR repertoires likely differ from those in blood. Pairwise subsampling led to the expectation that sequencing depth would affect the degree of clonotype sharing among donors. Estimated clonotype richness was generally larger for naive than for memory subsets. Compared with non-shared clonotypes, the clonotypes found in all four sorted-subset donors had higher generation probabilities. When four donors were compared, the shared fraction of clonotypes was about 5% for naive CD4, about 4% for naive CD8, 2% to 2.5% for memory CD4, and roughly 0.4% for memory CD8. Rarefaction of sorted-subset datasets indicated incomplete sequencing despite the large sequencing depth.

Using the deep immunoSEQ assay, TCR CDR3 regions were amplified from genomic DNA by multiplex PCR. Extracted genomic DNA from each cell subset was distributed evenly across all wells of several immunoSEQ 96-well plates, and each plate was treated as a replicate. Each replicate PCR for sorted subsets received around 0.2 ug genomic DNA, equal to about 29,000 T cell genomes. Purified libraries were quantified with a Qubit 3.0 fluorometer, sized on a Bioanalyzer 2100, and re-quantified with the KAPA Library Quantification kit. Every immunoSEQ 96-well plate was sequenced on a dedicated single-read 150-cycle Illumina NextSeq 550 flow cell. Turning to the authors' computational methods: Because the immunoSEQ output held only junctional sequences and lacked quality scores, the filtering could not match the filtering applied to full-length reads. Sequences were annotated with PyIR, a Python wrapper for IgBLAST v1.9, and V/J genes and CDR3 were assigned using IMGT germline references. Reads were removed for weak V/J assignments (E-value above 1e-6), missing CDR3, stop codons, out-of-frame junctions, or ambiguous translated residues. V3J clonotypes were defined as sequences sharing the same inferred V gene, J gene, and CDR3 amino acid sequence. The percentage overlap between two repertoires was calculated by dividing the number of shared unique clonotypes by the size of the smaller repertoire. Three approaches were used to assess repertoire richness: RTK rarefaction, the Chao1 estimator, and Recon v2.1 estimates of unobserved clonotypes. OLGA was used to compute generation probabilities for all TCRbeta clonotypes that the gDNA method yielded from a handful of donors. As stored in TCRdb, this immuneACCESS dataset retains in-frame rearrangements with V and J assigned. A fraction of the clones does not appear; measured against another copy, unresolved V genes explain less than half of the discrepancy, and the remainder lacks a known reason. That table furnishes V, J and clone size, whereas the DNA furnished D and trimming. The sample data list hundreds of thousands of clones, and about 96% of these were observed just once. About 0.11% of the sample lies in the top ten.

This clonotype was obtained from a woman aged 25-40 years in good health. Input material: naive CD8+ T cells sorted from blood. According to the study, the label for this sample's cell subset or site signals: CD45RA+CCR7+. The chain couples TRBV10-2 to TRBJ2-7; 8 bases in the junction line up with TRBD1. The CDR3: CASSEGTGEQYF. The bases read TGCGCCAGCAGTGAGGGGACAGGCGAGCAGTACTTC.